These 23 T cell receptor beta chains share one sample of origin, sequenced in a study of T cell responses to AZD1222 COVID-19 vaccine. Using immunoSEQ multiplex PCR, the repertoire was profiled, and TCRdb retains in-frame clones only, with some absent. The sample shows about 120,000 clones, 70% to 90% of them seen only once. Specimen: peripheral blood, collected on day 0 of AZD1222 vaccination. The receptors were gathered from an adult in good health.

The CDR3 nucleotides are TGTGCCAGTACCCTGGACAGGGACTCTGGAAACACCATATATTTT. It specifies CASTLDRDSGNTIYF. The chain uses TRBV19 and TRBJ1-3; TRBD1 matches at 8 bases. Germline-derived CDR1 and CDR2 are LNHDA and SQIVND (reference sequence). The CDR3 totals 15 residues. Trimming cost V 7 bases and J 0 bases; bases outside gene matches: 5.

The rearrangement uses TRBV7-2 and TRBJ2-2, with 9 bases fitting TRBD2. Looked up from germline, CDR1 is SGHTA and CDR2 is FQGNSA. There are 16 residues in the CDR3. Unmatched junction bases numbered 6, after V lost 1 base and J lost 6 bases. CDR3 in amino acids: CASSLGGRAGSGELFF. The CDR3 region has the DNA TGTGCCAGCAGCTTAGGCGGGAGGGCCGGGTCCGGGGAGCTGTTTTTT.

CDR3 in amino acids: CASSLTGDYGYTF. The CDR3 region has the DNA TGTGCCAGCAGTTTGACCGGTGACTATGGCTACACCTTC. J is TRBJ1-2 and V is TRBV2, with D unclear. The germline V gene has CDR1 SNHLY and CDR2 FYNNEI. The CDR3 runs 13 residues. V lost 5 bases to trimming and J lost 3 bases, with 10 bases between them.

This clone was seen once. The chain couples TRBV12-3 or TRBV12-4 to TRBJ2-6, with no clear D. The CDR3 sequence is 13 residues long. V lost 7 bases, J lost 0 bases, and 4 bases lay in between. The CDR3 nucleotides read TGTGCCAGCACCGACTCTGGGGCCAACGTCCTGACTTTC. It translates to CASTDSGANVLTF.

This clone occurred once. This chain connects TRBV29-1 to TRBJ1-2; D gene ambiguous. Germline V CDR1 and CDR2: SQVTM, ANQGSEA. The germline V and J ends were trimmed by 2 bases and 8 bases, with 12 bases remaining between them. This CDR3 is built from 12 residues. The CDR3 coding sequence is TGCAGCGTTGAACGGGAGGGAGGAGGCTACACCTTC. Translating it yields CSVEREGGGYTF. The full variable domain, rest sourced from reference TRBV29-1 and TRBJ1-2, is SAVISQKPSRDICQRGTSLTIQCQVDSQVTMMFWYRQQPGQSLTLIATANQGSEATYESGFVIDKFPISRPNLTFSTLTVSNMSPEDSSIYLCSVEREGGGYTFGSGTRLTVV.

This chain connects TRBV30 to TRBJ1-2, with D possibly matching TRBD1 (6 bases). The CDR3 is 14 residues long. V was pared by 3 bases and J by 10 bases, with 21 bases between. Germline loops: CDR1 GTSNPN, CDR2 SVGIG (reference sequence). CDR3 sequence reads: CAWRPGQQASDYTF. The DNA for the CDR3 is TGTGCCTGGAGGCCTGGACAGCAAGCTTCGGACTACACCTTC. The full variable domain, completed using reference TRBV30 and TRBJ1-2, is SQTIHQWPATLVQPVGSPLSLECTVEGTSNPNLYWYRQAAGRGLQLLFYSVGIGQISSEVPQNLSASRPQDRQFILSSKKLLLSDSGFYLCAWRPGQQASDYTFGSGTRLTVV.

V and J are TRBV5-1 and TRBJ1-1, with no clear D. Trimming removed 4 bases at V and 3 bases at J, with 19 bases between. CDR1 SGHRS and CDR2 YFSETQ come from the germline V gene. This CDR3 contains 16 residues. The CDR3 is CASSQRPRASDTEAFF. CDR3 in DNA: TGCGCCAGCAGCCAGAGACCCCGCGCATCTGACACTGAAGCTTTCTTT.

This clone was counted a single time. The CDR3 here is CASSSRPGSQPQHF. The DNA for the CDR3 is TGCGCCAGCAGCTCACGACCGGGGTCGCAGCCCCAGCATTTT. The chain links TRBV5-1 to TRBJ1-5; D ambiguous. CDR3 size: 14 residues. Germline V gene data show CDR1 as SGHRS and CDR2 as YFSETQ. V lost 3 bases and J lost 7, with 14 bases in between.

The rearrangement joins TRBV28 to TRBJ1-4, with a possible D match to TRBD1 (5 bases). This CDR3 has 14 residues. From germline, CDR1 is MDHEN and CDR2 SYDVKM. The ends were cut back, 6 bases at V and 7 bases at J, with 15 bases in the middle. The CDR3 loop is CASRTPGVGEKLFF. The CDR3, as DNA: TGTGCCAGCAGAACACCGGGGGTTGGTGAAAAACTGTTTTTT.

The chain combines TRBV5-8 with TRBJ2-7; D might be TRBD1 or TRBD2, each matching 6 bases. There are 15 residues in the CDR3. V lost 3 bases and J lost 0, with 13 bases in between. Germline lookup yields CDR1 SGHTS and CDR2 YDEGEE. The CDR3 DNA is TGTGCCAGCAGCTCCTACTGGGGGGCCTCCTACGAGCAGTACTTC. Its protein product is CASSSYWGASYEQYF.

The chain couples TRBV3-1 (or the pseudogene TRBV3-2) to TRBJ2-7; tentative D call: TRBD1 (7 bases). The CDR3 consists of 19 residues. The ends were cut back, 0 bases at V and 0 bases at J, with 21 bases in the middle. CDR1 is LGHDT, CDR2 YNNKEL, per germline (reference sequence). In DNA form, the CDR3 reads TGTGCCAGCAGCCAAGATCGTCGGGCAGGGGGGCTTAGCTCCTACGAGCAGTACTTC. It translates to CASSQDRRAGGLSSYEQYF.

This chain uses TRBV7-9 with TRBJ1-2; 8 bases are a match to TRBD1. This CDR3 has 13 amino acids. In germline, CDR1 is SEHNR, CDR2 FQNEAQ (reference sequence). Trimming removed 1 base from V and 6 bases from J; junction bases left unmatched: 1. CDR3 sequence (DNA): TGTGCCAGCAGCTTAGTGGACAGGGATGGCTACACCTTC. Its protein is CASSLVDRDGYTF.

This sequence joins TRBV9 and TRBJ2-2, with D perhaps matching TRBD2 (5 bases). CDR1 SGDLS and CDR2 YYNGEE come from the germline V gene. With 6 bases removed from V and 6 bases from J, the gap between germline ends came to 18 bases. The CDR3 loop spans 15 amino acids. The CDR3 sequence: CASTKNIPGAGELFF. CDR3 coding DNA: TGTGCCAGCACCAAGAATATCCCCGGGGCCGGGGAGCTGTTTTTT.

The chain recombines TRBV15 with TRBJ1-5, with 7 bases aligning to TRBD1. CDR1 LNHNV and CDR2 YYDKDF come from the germline V gene (reference sequence). The trim removed 0 bases at V and 2 bases at J, leaving 1 base unmatched. The CDR3 totals 15 residues. The CDR3 loop is CATSRDRGRNQPQHF. CDR3 coding DNA: TGTGCCACCAGCAGAGATAGGGGGCGCAATCAGCCCCAGCATTTT.

The chain links TRBV19 to TRBJ1-1; possibly TRBD1 for D (5 bases). Trimming stripped 3 bases from V and 2 bases from J, with 10 bases between. Germline V lookup: CDR1 LNHDA, CDR2 SQIVND (reference sequence). This CDR3 spans 14 amino acids. CDR3 in DNA: TGTGCCAGTAGTATGGGACCGATTAACACTGAAGCTTTCTTT. This translates into CASSMGPINTEAFF. The variable domain in full, completed from reference TRBV19 and TRBJ1-1, reads DGGITQSPKYLFRKEGQNVTLSCEQNLNHDAMYWYRQDPGQGLRLIYYSQIVNDFQKGDIAEGYSVSREKKESFPLTVTSAQKNPTAFYLCASSMGPINTEAFFGQGTRLTVV.

CDR3: CASSRTGIFSNQPQHF. In nucleotides, the CDR3 is TGTGCCAGTAGCCGGACAGGGATCTTTAGCAATCAGCCCCAGCATTTT. The chain carries TRBV19 and TRBJ1-5; 8 nucleotides match TRBD1. The CDR3 consists of 16 residues. Germline V gene data show CDR1 as LNHDA and CDR2 as SQIVND (reference sequence). The V and J ends lost 6 bases and 0 bases, in that order; junction bases with no gene match: 7.

CDR3 residues: CSVRRALNTEAFF. The CDR3 bases are TGCAGCGTCCGTCGGGCTCTGAACACTGAAGCTTTCTTT. The J gene is TRBJ1-1, the V gene TRBV29-1, with D unclear. Germline V gene data show CDR1 as SQVTM and CDR2 as ANQGSEA. The length of the CDR3 is 13 residues. The V end lost 6 bases, the J end lost 0 bases, and 11 bases lay between the germline ends.

V and J are TRBV7-9 and TRBJ1-1; 8 positions match TRBD1. The CDR3 length is 15 residues. Germline CDR1 reads SEHNR; CDR2 reads FQNEAQ (reference sequence). Germline trimming cut 5 bases from V and 7 bases from J; bases unmatched to any gene: 12. CDR3 protein: CASSPPFRTGNEAFF. The CDR3 nucleotides are TGTGCCAGCAGCCCACCTTTCAGGACAGGGAATGAAGCTTTCTTT.

In this sample, this clone turned up a few times. The V gene is TRBV2, the J gene TRBJ1-5; unclear D gene. V lost 2 bases to trimming and J lost 5 bases, with 10 bases between them. Germline values: CDR1 SNHLY, CDR2 FYNNEI. CDR3 length: 14 amino acids. The DNA of the CDR3 is TGTGCCAGCAGTGAATGGGCCCGGGATCAGCCCCAGCATTTT. This gives the protein CASSEWARDQPQHF. Combining the CDR3 with reference TRBV2 and TRBJ1-5 gives the whole variable domain EPEVTQTPSHQVTQMGQEVILRCVPISNHLYFYWYRQILGQKVEFLVSFYNNEISEKSEIFDDQFSVERPDGSNFTLKIRSTKLEDSAMYFCASSEWARDQPQHFGDGTRLSIL.

The chain links TRBV3-1 (or the pseudogene TRBV3-2) to TRBJ2-6, with D unclear. Germline V CDR1 and CDR2: LGHDT, YNNKEL (reference sequence). Trimming pared 2 bases from V and 1 base from J, leaving 15 bases between. This CDR3 is built from 18 residues. The CDR3 here is CASSQLAPEKSGANVLTF. CDR3 sequence (DNA): TGTGCCAGCAGCCAACTCGCCCCAGAAAAGTCTGGGGCCAACGTCCTGACTTTC.

This clone was recorded a few times. The chain joins TRBV10-3 to TRBJ1-5; weak D call: TRBD1 (6 bases). The CDR3 consists of 16 residues. Trimming pared 8 bases from V and 1 base from J, leaving 18 bases between. Per the germline V gene, CDR1 is ENHRY and CDR2 is SYGVKD. DNA for the CDR3: TGTGCCATCCATGCGAGTACAGGGATGAGCAATCAGCCCCAGCATTTT. Its protein is CAIHASTGMSNQPQHF.

For the CDR3, the DNA is TGTGCCACCAGCAGAGATCAGAGGCGACCACTCTATGGCTACACCTTC. It encodes CATSRDQRRPLYGYTF. The chain employs TRBV15 and TRBJ1-2, with unresolved D. Trimming took 0 bases from V and 4 from J, leaving 15 bases between them. The germline CDR1 and CDR2 sequences are LNHNV and YYDKDF (reference sequence). There are 16 residues in the CDR3.

This chain connects TRBV18 to TRBJ2-7; TRBD1 matches 10 bases. CDR3 length: 15 residues. V shed 6 bases and J 7 bases; nucleotides not matched to a gene: 12. Germline V gene sequence: CDR1 KGHSH, CDR2 LQKENI. This chain's CDR3 is CASSRNGQGDTEQYF. As DNA, the CDR3 is TGTGCCAGCTCCCGGAACGGACAGGGGGACACTGAGCAGTACTTC.